This T cell receptor (beta chain) was retrieved from a study of response to subunit inactivated influenza vaccine. TCRdb independently ran MiXCR on the RT-PCR reads; one entry per CDR3 protein. This table holds about 520,000 distinct CDR3 sequences, 6.5% to 8% found once. The CDR3 runs 15 residues. Per germline, CDR1 LGHNA and CDR2 YNFKEQ. Trimming stripped 1 base from V and 8 bases from J, with 14 bases between. This clonotype was picked up a small number of times. Its antigen is still unknown. Overall study findings and caveats: The authors suggested that few new T cells are recruited per seasonal influenza vaccination.

The sequences come from PBMCs from blood, collected less than 30 months after vaccination. The source is a man between 50 and 75 years old who received an inactivated influenza vaccine. The V call is TRBV4-2, the J call TRBJ1-4; the D is unclear. The CDR3 loop is CASSQGPAPPEKLFF. CDR3 coding DNA: TGTGCCAGCAGCCAAGGTCCCGCGCCGCCGGAAAAACTGTTTTTT.